This passage covers 15 T cell receptor beta chains from one sample sequenced in a study of T cell responses to AZD1222 COVID-19 vaccine listed by TCRdb under 2021. The label giving this sample's time point can be read as: baseline before first vaccination. The method was the immunoSEQ multiplex PCR assay. TCRdb took over this immuneACCESS table, retaining in-frame rearrangements with V and J assigned. Such tables are incomplete; in checked studies, under half of the missing clones stem from an unresolved V gene, and the remainder is unexplained. This sample comprises fewer than 110,000 clones, 90% of them detected only once. Of the sample, about 5% is held by the ten largest clones. Sequenced here: peripheral blood, sampled on day 0 of AZD1222 vaccination. The receptor set was obtained from an adult in good health.

The chain employs TRBV4-2 and TRBJ1-2; D is unclear. Germline V gene lookup returns CDR1 LGHNA and CDR2 YNFKEQ. The CDR3 contains 14 residues. Trimming pared 0 bases from V and 1 base from J, leaving 6 bases between. The CDR3 sequence is CASSQEHLNYGYTF. The CDR3 DNA reads TGTGCCAGCAGCCAAGAACACCTTAACTATGGCTACACCTTC.

The V call is TRBV5-4, the J call TRBJ2-3; 8 positions agree with TRBD2. The CDR3 has 16 amino acids. Germline lookup yields CDR1 SGHNT and CDR2 YYREEE (reference sequence). Trimming cost V 0 bases and J 0 bases; bases outside gene matches: 3. This chain's CDR3 is CASSLDAGGSTDTQYF. In DNA form, the CDR3 reads TGTGCCAGCAGCTTGGATGCGGGGGGAAGCACAGATACGCAGTATTTT.

The chain's CDR3 is CASSPTREAGGYTF. The CDR3, as DNA: TGTGCCAGCAGCCCGACCAGAGAGGCGGGTGGCTACACCTTC. The chain carries TRBV7-3 and TRBJ1-2; unclear D gene. The CDR3 is made up of 14 amino acids. Germline lookup yields CDR1 SGHTA and CDR2 FQGTGA. V was cut by 5 bases and J by 7 bases, with 17 bases left in between. The full variable domain, its missing parts supplied by reference TRBV7-3 and TRBJ1-2, is GAGVSQTPSNKVTEKGKYVELRCDPISGHTALYWYRQSLGQGPEFLIYFQGTGAADDSGLPNDRFFAVRPEGSVSTLKIQRTERGDSAVYLCASSPTREAGGYTFGSGTRLTVV.

V gene TRBV18 combines with J gene TRBJ2-4; TRBD1 matches at 11 bases. CDR1 and CDR2 from the germline V gene are KGHSH and LQKENI. V lost 3 bases to trimming and J lost 3 bases; unmatched junction nucleotides: 10. CDR3 length: 18 residues. The CDR3 region has the DNA TGTGCCAGCTCACCGGGACAGGGGGGACCGACTGGCAAAAACATTCAGTACTTC. This gives the protein CASSPGQGGPTGKNIQYF.

The rearrangement links TRBV7-6 to TRBJ1-3; D call uncertain. V lost 4 bases to trimming and J lost 0 bases, with 10 bases between them. CDR3 length: 15 amino acids. From germline, CDR1 is SGHVS and CDR2 FNYEAQ. CDR3 coding DNA: TGTGCCAGCAGCTCTCCTAAAAACTCTGGAAACACCATATATTTT. It translates to CASSSPKNSGNTIYF.

V usage is TRBV3-1 (or the pseudogene TRBV3-2) and J usage is TRBJ1-3, with 7 bases lining up with TRBD1. Germline V lookup: CDR1 LGHDT, CDR2 YNNKEL (reference sequence). J gave up 3 bases and V 3 bases, and 11 bases lay outside the gene matches. The length of the CDR3 is 17 residues. The CDR3 nucleotides read TGTGCCAGCAGCCAGAGGTTCGAGGGGGCAGGTGGAAACACCATATATTTT. Translated, it gives CASSQRFEGAGGNTIYF.

With respect to this clone: Other DNA sequences in this specimen translate into the identical CDR3. V gene TRBV28 combines with J gene TRBJ1-2; tentatively, D is TRBD1 (5 bases). The germline V gene encodes CDR1 MDHEN and CDR2 SYDVKM. The CDR3 is 12 residues long. Between the trimmed V and J ends, which lost 3 bases and 3 bases, there was a span of 5 bases. For the CDR3, the DNA is TGTGCCAGCAGTTTGACAGACTATGGCTACACCTTC. It encodes CASSLTDYGYTF.

The chain is built from TRBV11-2 and TRBJ2-3, with 8 bases aligning to TRBD2. There are 16 residues in the CDR3. Germline V gene lookup returns CDR1 SGHAT and CDR2 FQNNGV. V lost 3 bases, J lost 2 bases, and 7 bases stayed unmatched. The CDR3 bases are TGTGCCAGCAGCTTTGAGGCGGGGGGCCTCACAGATACGCAGTATTTT. It specifies CASSFEAGGLTDTQYF.

This clone was observed a single time. CDR3 sequence reads: CASSPWTSGGPHYNEQFF. CDR3 nucleotides: TGTGCCAGTAGCCCCTGGACTAGCGGGGGGCCCCACTACAATGAGCAGTTCTTC. The chain combines TRBV19 with TRBJ2-1; TRBD2 agrees at 14 bases. The V and J ends lost 6 bases and 3 bases, in that order; junction bases with no gene match: 10. CDR1 and CDR2 from the germline V gene are LNHDA and SQIVND (reference sequence). The CDR3 totals 18 residues.

The V gene is TRBV4-1, the J gene TRBJ1-2; D perhaps matches TRBD1 (5 bases). Germline values: CDR1 MGHRA, CDR2 YSYEKL. Trimming cost V 4 bases and J 1 base, with 25 bases left between them. The CDR3 contains 19 residues. In nucleotides, the CDR3 is TGCGCCAGCAGCCCGGGGCCGTTTAGGGTAGGACGTGGTAACTATGGCTACACCTTC. Protein sequence: CASSPGPFRVGRGNYGYTF.

CDR3 DNA: TGTGCCAGCAGTTTCTCCAGAGCAGATACGCAGTATTTT. Its protein is CASSFSRADTQYF. The gene calls are TRBV27 and TRBJ2-3, with D hard to call. Trimming took 3 bases from V and 4 from J, leaving 8 bases between them. Germline V CDR1 and CDR2: MNHEY, SMNVEV (reference sequence). CDR3 length: 13 residues.

This chain connects TRBV7-3 to TRBJ2-2; D not resolved. Germline loops: CDR1 SGHTA, CDR2 FQGTGA. The V and J ends lost 6 bases and 1 base respectively, with 6 bases between them. The length of the CDR3 is 13 residues. The CDR3 is CASSTGNTGELFF. The CDR3 nucleotides are TGTGCCAGCAGTACGGGGAACACCGGGGAGCTGTTTTTT.

The J gene is TRBJ2-5, the V gene TRBV7-2; D may be TRBD2 (5 bases). This CDR3 spans 11 amino acids. The V end was cut by 6 bases, the J end by 7 bases, with 9 bases between. Per germline, CDR1 SGHTA and CDR2 FQGNSA. The CDR3 here is CASRLRGTQYF. For the CDR3, the DNA is TGTGCCAGCAGACTCCGGGGGACCCAGTACTTC.

The gene calls are TRBV10-2 and TRBJ2-7; D gene ambiguous. CDR1 and CDR2 (germline): WSHSY, SAAADI. Trimming removed 8 bases from V and 1 base from J, with 12 bases in between. The CDR3 has 13 residues. For the CDR3, the DNA is TGCGCCAGCCACGGAGAGGATTCCTACGAGCAGTACTTC. Protein product: CASHGEDSYEQYF.

The chain couples TRBV3-1 (or the pseudogene TRBV3-2) to TRBJ2-1; D not resolved. CDR1 and CDR2 (germline): LGHDT, YNNKEL (reference sequence). Trimming pared 3 bases from V and 3 bases from J, leaving 6 bases between. This CDR3 region has 13 residues. CDR3 sequence (DNA): TGTGCCAGCAGCCACTCGGGCTACAATGAGCAGTTCTTC. Translating gives CASSHSGYNEQFF.